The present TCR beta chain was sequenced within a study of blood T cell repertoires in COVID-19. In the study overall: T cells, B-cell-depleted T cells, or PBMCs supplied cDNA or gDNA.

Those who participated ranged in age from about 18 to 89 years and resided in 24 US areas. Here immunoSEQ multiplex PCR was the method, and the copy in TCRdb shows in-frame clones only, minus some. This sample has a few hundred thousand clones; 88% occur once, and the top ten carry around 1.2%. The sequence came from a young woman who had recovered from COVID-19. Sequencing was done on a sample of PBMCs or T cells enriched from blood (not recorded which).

Here the CDR3 reads CASSHLSGGGDTQYF. CDR3 DNA sequence: TGTGCCAGCAGCCATCTGTCGGGGGGCGGGGATACGCAGTATTTT. The chain has TRBV3-1 (or the pseudogene TRBV3-2) and TRBJ2-3, with D possibly being TRBD2 (7 bases). This CDR3 is built from 15 residues. V was cut by 3 bases and J by 6 bases, with 16 bases left in between. Looked up from germline, CDR1 is LGHDT and CDR2 is YNNKEL (reference sequence).